Below are 25 T cell receptor beta chains sequenced from a single sample in a study of control samples from healthy donors and cancer patients. Repertoires were generated with immunoSEQ multiplex PCR, while TCRdb's copy carries only in-frame clones and drops some. The sample lists 76,000 or so clones; roughly nine tenths were seen once. The source material was PBMCs. These receptors all come from a woman aged 45 to 65 with colorectal cancer.

This clone was found once. CDR3 coding DNA: TGTGCCAGCAGGGGACAGGGGATCAACGAGCAGTACGTC. This codes for CASRGQGINEQYV. The chain links TRBV28 to TRBJ2-7; the match to TRBD1 covers 10 bases. Germline lookup yields CDR1 MDHEN and CDR2 SYDVKM. V lost 6 bases to trimming and J lost 5 bases; unmatched junction nucleotides: 4. This CDR3 spans 13 amino acids.

V usage is TRBV6-5 and J usage is TRBJ2-7; perhaps TRBD2 as D (5 bases). Germline loops: CDR1 MNHEY, CDR2 SVGAGI. Trimming took off 7 bases at V and 3 bases at J, with 19 bases between the two ends. CDR3 size: 15 residues. DNA of the CDR3: TGTGCCAGCATCTGGGATTTCGGAGGTTGCTACGAGCAGTACGTC. Its protein product is CASIWDFGGCYEQYV.

V is TRBV15 and J is TRBJ1-1; D uncertain. V lost 0 bases, J lost 10 bases, and 15 bases lay in between. CDR1 and CDR2 (germline): LNHNV, YYDKDF (reference sequence). The CDR3 consists of 14 residues. In DNA form, the CDR3 reads TGTGCCACCAGCAGAGATTTCACGGGAGATCGAGCTTTCTTT. Protein: CATSRDFTGDRAFF.

This rearrangement joins TRBV9 to TRBJ1-3, with D perhaps matching TRBD1 (5 bases). V lost 4 bases and J lost 2, with 10 bases in between. Germline V gene data show CDR1 as SGDLS and CDR2 as YYNGEE. The CDR3 loop spans 14 amino acids. CDR3 loop: CASSPGPAGNTIYF. In DNA form, the CDR3 reads TGTGCCAGCAGCCCGGGGCCCGCTGGAAACACCATATATTTT.

CDR3 DNA: TGTGCCAGCAGTTACCGCAGGGGATCAGATACGCAGTATTTT. It is translated as CASSYRRGSDTQYF. The rearrangement joins TRBV6-5 to TRBJ2-3; D is possibly TRBD1 (6 bases). Per the germline V gene, CDR1 is MNHEY and CDR2 is SVGAGI. This CDR3 is 14 amino acids long. V shed 2 bases and J shed 4 bases, with 10 bases lying between them.

The gene calls are TRBV6-5 and TRBJ2-1; D uncertain. Germline values: CDR1 MNHEY, CDR2 SVGAGI. This CDR3 has 11 amino acids. V lost 2 bases, J lost 10 bases, and 6 bases lay in between. CDR3 bases: TGTGCCAGCAGTTACCTAGAGGAGCAGTTCTTC. It is translated as CASSYLEEQFF.

This clone appeared a single time. The V call is TRBV7-9, the J call TRBJ1-1; D remains unclear. Trimming took off 4 bases at V and 3 bases at J, with 27 bases between the two ends. This CDR3 region has 19 residues. The V gene's germline CDR1 is SEHNR and CDR2 FQNEAQ (reference sequence). In DNA, the CDR3 is TGTGCCAGCAGCTCACCTGTCGGCAGGCCCAATCCCACCTACACTGAAGCTTTCTTT. Amino acids: CASSSPVGRPNPTYTEAFF.

The chain has TRBV16 and TRBJ1-4; perhaps TRBD1 as D (6 bases). Germline lookup yields CDR1 KGHSY and CDR2 FQNENV. The V and J ends lost 0 bases and 8 bases respectively, with 19 bases between them. This CDR3 contains 17 residues. DNA for the CDR3: TGTGCCAGCAGCCAATCGGAGTCGGGGGCCCGGCGAGAAAAACTGTTTTTT. This translates into CASSQSESGARREKLFF.

A single count supports this clone. The rearrangement joins TRBV28 to TRBJ2-2; D is possibly TRBD1 (6 bases). V lost 6 bases and J lost 8, with 25 bases in between. This CDR3 spans 17 amino acids. Germline assignment: CDR1 MDHEN and CDR2 SYDVKM. CDR3 DNA sequence: TGTGCCAGCAGGCGAAACCGGTCTCTCCCTAGGGGGGGGGAGCTGTTTTTT. Amino acid sequence: CASRRNRSLPRGGELFF.

The V gene is TRBV7-6, the J gene TRBJ2-2, with D perhaps matching TRBD1 (5 bases). Trimming stripped 3 bases from V and 5 bases from J, with 13 bases between. The CDR3 is 15 amino acids. Germline lookup yields CDR1 SGHVS and CDR2 FNYEAQ. CDR3 loop: CASSLQGLWTGELFF. CDR3 nucleotides: TGTGCCAGCAGCTTGCAGGGTCTATGGACCGGGGAGCTGTTTTTT.

J is TRBJ2-5 and V is TRBV4-3; D possibly corresponds to TRBD2 (5 bases). Trimming took 4 bases from V and 5 from J, leaving 11 bases between them. The CDR3 consists of 13 residues. Looked up from germline, CDR1 is LGHNA and CDR2 is YSLEER. CDR3 residues: CASSRERVETQYF. The CDR3 nucleotides are TGCGCCAGCAGCCGGGAGAGGGTGGAGACCCAGTACTTC.

This clone turned up a few times. The chain links TRBV6-5 to TRBJ2-5; TRBD2 matches 9 bases. V trimming: 0 bases; J trimming: 5 bases; junction bases outside the gene matches: 7. This CDR3 has 16 amino acids. Germline V gene sequence: CDR1 MNHEY, CDR2 SVGAGI. CDR3 coding DNA: TGTGCCAGCAGTTACTCCTGGCGGGGGGGCCGGGAGACCCAGTACTTC. Translation: CASSYSWRGGRETQYF.

The gene calls are TRBV2 and TRBJ1-1, with a weak D call TRBD1 (5 bases). Germline CDR1 reads SNHLY; CDR2 reads FYNNEI. The CDR3 extends over 13 amino acids. V gave up 6 bases and J gave up 3 bases, with 11 bases separating them. The CDR3 DNA sequence: TGTGCCAGCAGCGCAGGGAGGGACACTGAAGCTTTCTTT. Its protein product is CASSAGRDTEAFF.

The gene calls are TRBV3-1 (or the pseudogene TRBV3-2) and TRBJ1-5; D gene ambiguous. V lost 5 bases, J lost 1 base, and 15 bases lay in between. The germline V gene has CDR1 LGHDT and CDR2 YNNKEL (reference sequence). This CDR3 spans 16 amino acids. CDR3 residues: CASSLGWGRSNQPQHF. CDR3 coding DNA: TGTGCCAGCAGCTTGGGGTGGGGAAGGAGCAATCAGCCCCAGCATTTT.

The chain carries TRBV5-1 and TRBJ2-7, with D possibly TRBD1 on 6 matching bases. CDR1 and CDR2 (germline): SGHRS, YFSETQ. This CDR3 contains 15 residues. Trimming took off 3 bases at V and 5 bases at J, with 18 bases between the two ends. CDR3 DNA: TGCGCCAGCAGCTCGTTTGGACAGAAAGGAGACGAGCAGTACGTC. Protein product: CASSSFGQKGDEQYV.

The rearrangement links TRBV18 to TRBJ1-5, with TRBD1 as a possible D gene (6 bases). Per germline, CDR1 KGHSH and CDR2 LQKENI. The CDR3 is 13 residues long. Trimming pared 6 bases from V and 8 bases from J, leaving 14 bases between. The CDR3 coding sequence is TGTGCCAGCTCTACGGCCGGGGGCGAGCCCCAGCATTTT. Its protein product is CASSTAGGEPQHF.

This clone was counted once. The genes are TRBV29-1 and TRBJ2-2, with D hard to call. Germline-derived CDR1 and CDR2 are SQVTM and ANQGSEA. The CDR3 loop spans 13 amino acids. V was shortened by 7 bases and J by 9 bases, with 18 bases between the two germline ends. CDR3 region: CSAQVEQDRELFF. The CDR3 DNA reads as TGCAGCGCCCAAGTAGAGCAGGACCGGGAGCTGTTTTTT.

This chain links TRBV19 with TRBJ1-2; TRBD1 aligns across 8 bases. J was trimmed by 4 bases and V by 6 bases; bases with no gene match: 13. This CDR3 is 16 amino acids long. Germline lookup yields CDR1 LNHDA and CDR2 SQIVND (reference sequence). In DNA form, the CDR3 reads TGTGCCAGTAGAGAGACAGGGGATGGGCTCGGCTATGGCTACACCTTC. Amino acids: CASRETGDGLGYGYTF.

The J gene is TRBJ2-2, the V gene TRBV5-6; TRBD1 matches 10 bases. V was clipped by 4 bases and J by 5 bases; unmatched bases: 8. CDR1 SGHDT and CDR2 YYEEEE come from the germline V gene. CDR3 size: 16 residues. Written as DNA, the CDR3 is TGTGCCAGCAGCCCGAGGCGGACAGGGGGAACCGGGGAGCTGTTTTTT. This translates into CASSPRRTGGTGELFF.

V usage is TRBV19 and J usage is TRBJ2-1; D unclear. The CDR3 has 13 amino acids. Trimming stripped 6 bases from V and 4 bases from J, with 10 bases between. Germline values: CDR1 LNHDA, CDR2 SQIVND (reference sequence). The chain's CDR3 is CASRGLGYNEQFF. The CDR3 DNA sequence: TGTGCCAGTAGAGGGCTAGGGTACAATGAGCAGTTCTTC.

This rearrangement joins TRBV9 to TRBJ2-2, with a tentative D call TRBD2 (5 bases). CDR1 is SGDLS, CDR2 YYNGEE, per germline. This CDR3 is built from 14 residues. With 3 bases removed from V and 4 bases from J, the gap between germline ends came to 10 bases. CDR3 DNA: TGTGCCAGCAGCGCCCTCCGGGGCACCGGGGAGCTGTTTTTT. Its protein is CASSALRGTGELFF.

V usage is TRBV7-8 and J usage is TRBJ1-6; D is uncertain. Trimming cost V 4 bases and J 4 bases, with 14 bases left between them. Germline V gene lookup returns CDR1 SGHVS and CDR2 FQNEAQ. The CDR3 length is 16 residues. The chain's CDR3 is CASSSREPLYNSPLHF. CDR3 nucleotides: TGTGCCAGCAGCTCCCGGGAGCCCCTTTATAATTCACCCCTCCACTTT. Together with reference TRBV7-8 and TRBJ1-6, the CDR3 gives the full variable domain: GAGVSQSPRYKVAKRGQDVALRCDPISGHVSLFWYQQALGQGPEFLTYFQNEAQLDKSGLPSDRFFAERPEGSVSTLKIQRTQQEDSAVYLCASSSREPLYNSPLHFGNGTRLTVT.

The chain employs TRBV7-8 and TRBJ2-5; 13 bases fit TRBD2. Germline V lookup: CDR1 SGHVS, CDR2 FQNEAQ. V trimming: 3 bases; J trimming: 5 bases; junction bases outside the gene matches: 6. The CDR3 extends over 16 amino acids. Written as DNA, the CDR3 is TGTGCCAGCAGCTTCCAACTAGCGGGGGGGCTTGAGACCCAGTACTTC. This sequence encodes CASSFQLAGGLETQYF. Drawing the rest from reference TRBV7-8 and TRBJ2-5, the complete variable domain is GAGVSQSPRYKVAKRGQDVALRCDPISGHVSLFWYQQALGQGPEFLTYFQNEAQLDKSGLPSDRFFAERPEGSVSTLKIQRTQQEDSAVYLCASSFQLAGGLETQYFGPGTRLLVL.

In DNA form, the CDR3 reads TGTGCCACCAGTGAGGGACAGGGGGCAAGGTATGGCTACACCTTC. Translating it yields CATSEGQGARYGYTF. The chain uses TRBV24-1 and TRBJ1-2, with 12 bases identical to TRBD1. This CDR3 comprises 15 residues. V shed 4 bases, J shed 5 bases, and the junction held 4 bases outside the gene matches. The germline V gene encodes CDR1 KGHDR and CDR2 SFDVKD.

The V call is TRBV12-3 or TRBV12-4, the J call TRBJ1-1; possible D gene TRBD1, 6 bases. The length of the CDR3 is 12 residues. V lost 6 bases, J lost 7 bases, and 12 bases lay in between. This CDR3 is CASRDNRDEAFF. CDR3 DNA sequence: TGTGCCAGCAGGGACAACAGGGATGAAGCTTTCTTT.